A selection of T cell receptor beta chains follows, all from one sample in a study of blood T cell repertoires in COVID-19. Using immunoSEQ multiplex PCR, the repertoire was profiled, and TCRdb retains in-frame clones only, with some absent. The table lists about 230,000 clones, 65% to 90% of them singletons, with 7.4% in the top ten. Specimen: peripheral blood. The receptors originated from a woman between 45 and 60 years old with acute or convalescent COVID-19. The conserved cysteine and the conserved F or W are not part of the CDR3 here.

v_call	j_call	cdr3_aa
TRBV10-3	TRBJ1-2	AIRDGQGNYGYT
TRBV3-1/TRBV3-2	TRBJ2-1	ASSQAGGNEQF
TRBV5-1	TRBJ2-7	ASSATQGVVQNEQY
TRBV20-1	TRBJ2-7	SASTGGHHYEQY
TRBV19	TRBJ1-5	ASTKGARQPQH
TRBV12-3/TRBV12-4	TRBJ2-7	ASRPRGTYEQY
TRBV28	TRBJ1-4	ASSTRQGSIEKLF
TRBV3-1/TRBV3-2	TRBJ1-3	ASSYDNSRNTIY
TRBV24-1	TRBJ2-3	ATSDRVWKTDTQY
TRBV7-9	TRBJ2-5	ASSRAGGETQY
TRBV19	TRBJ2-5	ASSIRALADGQETQY
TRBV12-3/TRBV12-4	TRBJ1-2	ASGNRGQGYT
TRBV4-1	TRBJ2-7	ASSSSQGASYEQY
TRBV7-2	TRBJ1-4	ASSLDGRLNEKLF
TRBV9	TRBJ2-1	ASSSRQGGYNEQF
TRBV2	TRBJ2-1	ASSRLAGGSSYNEQF
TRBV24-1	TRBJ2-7	ATSAGTGFTYEQY
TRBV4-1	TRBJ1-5	ASSPTGRGNQPQH
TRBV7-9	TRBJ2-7	ASSSVGGQNYEQY
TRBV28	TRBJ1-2	ASTKTRVGFGYT
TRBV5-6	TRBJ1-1	ASSLKGQMNTEAF
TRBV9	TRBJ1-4	ASSGRDRLNEKLF
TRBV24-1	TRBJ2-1	ATSDSSPHREASYNEQF
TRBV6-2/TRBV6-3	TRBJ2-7	ASSYSPGEQY
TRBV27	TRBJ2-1	ASSGGGAQF
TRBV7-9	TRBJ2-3	ASSLATILAGVLADTQY
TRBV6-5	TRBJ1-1	ASSSQGADTEAF
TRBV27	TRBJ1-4	ASSVGQPTNEKLF
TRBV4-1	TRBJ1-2	ASSQVGTEPYGYT
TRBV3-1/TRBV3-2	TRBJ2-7	ASSLTVSSYEQY
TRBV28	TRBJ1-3	ASITGRFAGNTIY
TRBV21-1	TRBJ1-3	ASSKVRCGGFSGNTIY